This passage covers 11 T cell receptor beta chains from one sample sequenced in a study of blood T cell repertoires in COVID-19. Produced via immunoSEQ multiplex PCR; TCRdb's table is partial and in-frame only. Of about 100,000 clones detected, 80% to 90% appear once; the ten largest clones hold around 32%. Sequencing was carried out using peripheral blood. The receptor source for this set is a woman of 80 years or more with acute or convalescent COVID-19.

The CDR3 is CASSESDRENSPLHF. CDR3 bases: TGCGCCAGCAGTGAGTCGGACAGGGAAAATTCACCCCTCCACTTT. The rearrangement joins TRBV10-1 to TRBJ1-6, with 8 nucleotides matching TRBD1. Germline assignment: CDR1 WNHNN and CDR2 SYGVQD (reference sequence). J lost 7 bases, V lost 0 bases, and 2 bases had no gene match. The CDR3 is made up of 15 amino acids.

This clone was recorded only once. The chain uses TRBV6-5 and TRBJ1-2; TRBD1 aligns across 7 bases. Trimming took 6 bases from V and 12 from J; bases not matched to a gene: 10. The CDR3 runs 12 residues. Germline-derived CDR1 and CDR2 are MNHEY and SVGAGI. CDR3 nucleotide sequence: TGTGCCAGCAGAATTAAGGGGGCGGCCGACACCTTC. Amino acids: CASRIKGAADTF.

The rearrangement uses TRBV14 and TRBJ1-2; 8 bases agree with TRBD1. V gave up 1 base and J gave up 4 bases; unmatched junction bases: 8. Germline CDR1 SGHDN, CDR2 FVKESK. The CDR3 loop spans 16 amino acids. The CDR3 sequence: CASSQGGQGFSYGYTF. The CDR3 DNA is TGTGCCAGCAGCCAAGGCGGACAGGGTTTTAGCTATGGCTACACCTTC.

V and J are TRBV5-6 and TRBJ1-2; 9 nucleotides align to TRBD1. The J segment lost 4 bases and the V segment lost 4 bases, leaving 5 bases of the junction unmatched. The CDR3 totals 14 residues. Germline CDR1 is SGHDT and CDR2 is YYEEEE. The CDR3 DNA follows: TGTGCCAGCAGCAAAATGACAGGGGGCTATGGCTACACCTTC. Amino acids: CASSKMTGGYGYTF.

The V call is TRBV7-6, the J call TRBJ2-3; D is perhaps TRBD2 (6 bases). CDR3 length equals 16 residues. The V and J ends lost 4 bases and 7 bases respectively, with 21 bases between them. Germline-derived CDR1 and CDR2 are SGHVS and FNYEAQ. The CDR3 reads CASSSPRGALTNTQYF. The CDR3 DNA sequence: TGTGCCAGCAGCTCCCCGCGGGGAGCTTTAACAAATACGCAGTATTTT.

This chain connects TRBV3-1 (or the pseudogene TRBV3-2) to TRBJ2-7, with 7 bases fitting TRBD1. This CDR3 is built from 13 residues. The V and J ends lost 2 bases and 6 bases, in that order; junction bases with no gene match: 4. Germline loops: CDR1 LGHDT, CDR2 YNNKEL (reference sequence). The CDR3 reads CASSQIRTGEQYF. CDR3 DNA: TGTGCCAGCAGCCAAATACGGACAGGCGAGCAGTACTTC.

J is TRBJ1-1 and V is TRBV7-9; 10 bases agree with TRBD1. After removal of 4 bases from V and 8 bases from J, the junction contained 4 bases not matched to a gene. There are 13 residues in the CDR3. The V gene's germline CDR1 is SEHNR and CDR2 FQNEAQ (reference sequence). The chain's CDR3 is CASSSRQGAEAFF. CDR3 coding DNA: TGTGCCAGCAGCTCTAGACAGGGGGCGGAAGCTTTCTTT.

The chain has TRBV6-6 and TRBJ2-7; 9 nucleotides line up with TRBD1. The germline V gene has CDR1 MNHNY and CDR2 SVGAGI (reference sequence). CDR3 length: 15 amino acids. J lost 2 bases, V lost 2 bases, and 4 bases had no gene match. CDR3 DNA sequence: TGTGCCAGCAGTTACATCGGACAGGGGACCTACGAGCAGTACTTC. Its protein is CASSYIGQGTYEQYF.

The chain uses TRBV4-2 and TRBJ2-5; 7 bases match TRBD1. The CDR3 sequence is 15 residues long. Germline V CDR1 and CDR2: LGHNA, YNFKEQ. V lost 0 bases to trimming and J lost 5 bases; unmatched junction nucleotides: 6. CDR3 DNA sequence: TGTGCCAGCAGCCAAGAAACAGGGGTATGGGAGACCCAGTACTTC. This codes for CASSQETGVWETQYF.

This clone was seen once. The rearrangement uses TRBV18 and TRBJ1-1, with D uncertain. This CDR3 is built from 13 residues. In germline, CDR1 is KGHSH, CDR2 LQKENI. The V end lost 4 bases, the J end lost 5 bases, and 11 bases lay between the germline ends. The CDR3 is CASSQNSGTEAFF. In DNA, the CDR3 is TGTGCCAGCTCACAAAACTCCGGGACTGAAGCTTTCTTT.

The chain joins TRBV9 to TRBJ2-7, with TRBD2 as a possible D gene (6 bases). Germline V gene lookup returns CDR1 SGDLS and CDR2 YYNGEE. The CDR3 spans 17 residues. Trimming took 0 bases from V and 5 from J, leaving 21 bases between them. This chain's CDR3 is CASSVVLSETSKDEQYF. CDR3 in DNA: TGTGCCAGCAGCGTAGTTCTCTCAGAGACTAGTAAGGACGAGCAGTACTTC.